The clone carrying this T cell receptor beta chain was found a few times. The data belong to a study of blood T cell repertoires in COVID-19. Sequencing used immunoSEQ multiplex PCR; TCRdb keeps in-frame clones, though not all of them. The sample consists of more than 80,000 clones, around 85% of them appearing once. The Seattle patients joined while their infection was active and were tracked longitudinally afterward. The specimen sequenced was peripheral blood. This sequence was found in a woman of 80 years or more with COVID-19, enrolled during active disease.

The CDR3 spells CASSLQIGNTEAFF. The CDR3 DNA reads as TGTGCCAGCAGCTTACAGATTGGGAACACTGAAGCTTTCTTT. This rearrangement joins TRBV7-9 to TRBJ1-1, with unresolved D. V lost 2 bases and J lost 1, with 8 bases in between. The CDR3 runs to 14 residues. Germline V gene sequence: CDR1 SEHNR, CDR2 FQNEAQ (reference sequence). Full variable domain (missing parts from reference TRBV7-9 and TRBJ1-1): DTGVSQNPRHKITKRGQNVTFRCDPISEHNRLYWYRQTLGQGPEFLTYFQNEAQLEKSRLLSDRFSAERPKGSFSTLEIQRTEQGDSAMYLCASSLQIGNTEAFFGQGTRLTVV.